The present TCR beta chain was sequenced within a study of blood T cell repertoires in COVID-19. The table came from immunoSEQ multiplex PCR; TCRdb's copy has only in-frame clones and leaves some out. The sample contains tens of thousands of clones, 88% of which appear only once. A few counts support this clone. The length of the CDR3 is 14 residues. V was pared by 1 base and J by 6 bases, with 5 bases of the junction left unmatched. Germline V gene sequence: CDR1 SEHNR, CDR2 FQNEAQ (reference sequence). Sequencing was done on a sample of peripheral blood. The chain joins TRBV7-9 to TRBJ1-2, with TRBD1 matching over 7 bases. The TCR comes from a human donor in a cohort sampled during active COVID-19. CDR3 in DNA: TGTGCCAGCAGCTTAGGAGACAGGGATCATGGCTACACCTTC. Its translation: CASSLGDRDHGYTF. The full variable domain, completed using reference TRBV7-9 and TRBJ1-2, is DTGVSQNPRHKITKRGQNVTFRCDPISEHNRLYWYRQTLGQGPEFLTYFQNEAQLEKSRLLSDRFSAERPKGSFSTLEIQRTEQGDSAMYLCASSLGDRDHGYTFGSGTRLTVV.